These 19 T cell receptor beta chains were all obtained from the same sample, sequenced in a study of human T cells and chemical hapten exposure (TCRdb year 2021). Libraries were made using RACE. For sequencing, a NextSeq 500 was employed. In-frame beta chains were kept once TCRdb had trimmed the public reads at Q25 with fastp and called clones with MiXCR. Duplicate CDR3 protein sequences are folded into a single record with the most common DNA and genes. The sample table records approximately 100,000 distinct CDR3 sequences; around 12% of these occur just once. Of the sample, 1.6% is held by the ten largest clones. Per the publication, the time point label means: pre-sensitization, week 0. The meaning of the sample's treatment or condition label: therapeutic diphenylcyclopropenone sensitization with weekly scalp DPC. The sequencing used whole blood, collected in connection with sensitization to the hapten diphenylcyclopropenone (DPC). The receptors here all came from a woman between 45 and 60 years old with alopecia areata. Some clones in this sample may be carry-over from other donors' samples.

This clonotype was detected a few times. V and J are TRBV27 and TRBJ2-7; a possible D gene is TRBD2 (6 bases). Germline lookup yields CDR1 MNHEY and CDR2 SMNVEV (reference sequence). V was clipped by 5 bases and J by 0 bases, with 11 bases between them. The CDR3 spans 14 residues. The DNA of the CDR3 is TGTGCCAGCAGTGGGGGGATGTTCTCCTACGAGCAGTACTTC. Protein: CASSGGMFSYEQYF.

In this sample, this clonotype turned up many times. The chain couples TRBV7-2 to TRBJ1-5; D not resolved. V was trimmed by 2 bases and J by 5 bases, leaving 4 bases between them. The CDR3 totals 12 residues. CDR1 and CDR2 (germline): SGHTA, FQGNSA. CDR3 in DNA: TGTGCCAGCAGCTTATCCCATCAGCCCCAGCATTTT. It translates to CASSLSHQPQHF.

The chain employs TRBV7-2 and TRBJ2-7, with a possible D match to TRBD1 (5 bases). This CDR3 is 13 amino acids long. Germline CDR1 is SGHTA and CDR2 is FQGNSA. V was shortened by 1 base and J by 4 bases, with 8 bases between the two germline ends. CDR3 DNA: TGTGCCAGCAGCTTAGGGGGCGTTTACGAGCAGTACTTC. Protein sequence: CASSLGGVYEQYF.

The sample holds a few counts of this clonotype. The V call is TRBV7-9, the J call TRBJ2-7; D possibly uses TRBD1 or TRBD2 (5 bases each). This CDR3 region has 14 residues. The V and J ends lost 2 bases and 6 bases respectively, with 14 bases between them. Germline values: CDR1 SEHNR, CDR2 FQNEAQ (reference sequence). CDR3 region: CASSLRDRLGEQYF. The CDR3 DNA reads as TGTGCCAGCAGCTTAAGGGACCGACTGGGCGAGCAGTACTTC.

This clonotype was recorded many times. The J gene is TRBJ1-2, the V gene TRBV27, with 7 nucleotides matching TRBD1. This CDR3 comprises 13 residues. With V trimmed by 6 bases and J by 6 bases, 7 bases remained unmatched. CDR1 and CDR2 (germline): MNHEY, SMNVEV (reference sequence). CDR3 bases: TGTGCCAGCAGCCAAGACAGGGAGCATGGCTACACCTTC. Translated: CASSQDREHGYTF.

This clonotype was recorded at least ten times. This CDR3 reads CASDRDRGRSSYNSPLHF. The CDR3 DNA sequence: TGTGCCAGCGACCGGGACAGGGGGCGCAGCTCCTATAATTCACCCCTCCACTTT. The chain employs TRBV6-1 and TRBJ1-6, with 12 bases fitting TRBD1. CDR1 and CDR2 (germline): MNHNS, SASEGT. Trimming at V came to 8 bases and at J to 0 bases, leaving 8 bases not matched to a gene. The CDR3 covers 18 residues.

This clonotype was recorded a few times. This rearrangement joins TRBV7-8 to TRBJ2-7; 10 bases match TRBD1. The CDR3 consists of 15 residues. V gave up 5 bases and J gave up 2 bases; unmatched junction bases: 6. The germline V gene encodes CDR1 SGHVS and CDR2 FQNEAQ. CDR3 in amino acids: CASSARTGGPYEQYF. In DNA form, the CDR3 reads TGTGCCAGCAGCGCCCGGACAGGGGGGCCCTACGAGCAGTACTTC.

V and J are TRBV20-1 and TRBJ2-5, with TRBD1 matching over 9 bases. The CDR3 is 13 residues long. Germline trimming cut 6 bases from V and 4 bases from J; bases unmatched to any gene: 6. The germline CDR1 and CDR2 sequences are DFQATT and SNEGSKA (reference sequence). The CDR3 is CSAGQGMIETQYF. DNA of the CDR3: TGCAGTGCAGGACAGGGGATGATAGAGACCCAGTACTTC.

This clonotype was picked up a small number of times. V usage is TRBV27 and J usage is TRBJ1-5; TRBD1 might be the D (5 bases). V lost 5 bases and J 2 bases, leaving 13 bases between the germline ends. The CDR3 is 15 amino acids. CDR1 and CDR2 from the germline V gene are MNHEY and SMNVEV (reference sequence). The CDR3 is CASSLEGRGNQPQHF. CDR3 coding DNA: TGTGCCAGCAGTCTGGAGGGGCGCGGCAATCAGCCCCAGCATTTT.

This clonotype was counted only a few times. CDR3 sequence (DNA): TGTGCCAGCAGCAAAGACAGGGATCCTGGCTACGAGCAGTACTTC. This translates into CASSKDRDPGYEQYF. The J gene is TRBJ2-7, the V gene TRBV21-1; the D call in the table, TRBD1, was not verified against the DNA. TRBV21-1 is designated a pseudogene. The CDR3 extends over 15 amino acids.

The sample holds a few counts of this clonotype. The rearrangement joins TRBV5-6 to TRBJ1-4; D ambiguous. The ends were cut back, 1 base at V and 0 bases at J, with 7 bases in the middle. Germline V gene lookup returns CDR1 SGHDT and CDR2 YYEEEE. The CDR3 extends over 15 amino acids. The CDR3 here is CASSLRGPTNEKLFF. The CDR3, as DNA: TGTGCCAGCAGCTTGAGAGGTCCAACTAATGAAAAACTGTTTTTT. The whole variable domain, filled in from reference TRBV5-6 and TRBJ1-4, reads DAGVTQSPTHLIKTRGQQVTLRCSPKSGHDTVSWYQQALGQGPQFIFQYYEEEERQRGNFPDRFSGHQFPNYSSELNVNALLLGDSALYLCASSLRGPTNEKLFFGSGTQLSVL.

The sample holds a few counts of this clonotype. The CDR3 here is CSVASNTEAFF. The CDR3 nucleotides are TGCAGCGTAGCATCGAACACTGAAGCTTTCTTT. The V and J genes are TRBV29-1 and TRBJ1-1; D is ambiguous. The V gene lost 6 bases and the J gene lost 1 base, with 6 bases spanning the gap. This CDR3 region has 11 residues. In germline, CDR1 is SQVTM, CDR2 ANQGSEA.

In its sample, this clonotype was seen a few times. The chain links TRBV18 to TRBJ2-2, with no clear D. This CDR3 is built from 16 residues. Germline V gene data show CDR1 as KGHSH and CDR2 as LQKENI. V shed 3 bases and J shed 5 bases, with 16 bases lying between them. CDR3 nucleotides: TGTGCCAGCTCACCTTTCCGTTCGGACCGGACCGGGGAGCTGTTTTTT. Translating it yields CASSPFRSDRTGELFF.

The chain links TRBV5-5 to TRBJ2-7; D call uncertain. The ends were cut back, 4 bases at V and 9 bases at J, with 20 bases in the middle. This CDR3 has 14 amino acids. CDR1 is SGHKS, CDR2 YYEKEE, per germline (reference sequence). As DNA, the CDR3 is TGTGCCAGCAGCCCAGACCCTTCCTCTGGACGGCAGTACTTC. Residues: CASSPDPSSGRQYF.

The V gene is TRBV29-1, the J gene TRBJ2-3, with TRBD1 identical over 9 bases. After removal of 4 bases from V and 2 bases from J, the junction contained 4 bases not matched to a gene. Germline CDR1 is SQVTM and CDR2 is ANQGSEA. The CDR3 spans 14 residues. In DNA, the CDR3 is TGCAGCGTTGGAGGGACAGGGTCCACAGATACGCAGTATTTT. It translates to CSVGGTGSTDTQYF.

The genes are TRBV4-1 and TRBJ1-1, with D tentatively TRBD1 (6 bases). Trimming took 1 base from V and 7 from J, leaving 19 bases between them. Germline CDR1 is MGHRA and CDR2 is YSYEKL. The CDR3 length is 16 residues. The CDR3, as DNA: TGCGCCAGCAGCCAAGGGGTATCTCACAGGGCCTTTGAAGCTTTCTTT. It specifies CASSQGVSHRAFEAFF.

This clonotype was seen only a few times. V usage is TRBV7-2 and J usage is TRBJ2-3; possible D gene TRBD2, 6 bases. The V gene's germline CDR1 is SGHTA and CDR2 FQGNSA. Between the trimmed V and J ends, which lost 1 base and 2 bases, there was a span of 13 bases. This CDR3 comprises 16 residues. DNA for the CDR3: TGTGCCAGCAGCTTAGTGGGTAGCGGCCCCACAGATACGCAGTATTTT. Translating it yields CASSLVGSGPTDTQYF.

There are many counts of this clonotype. The gene calls are TRBV28 and TRBJ1-2; no firm D call. The CDR3 is 14 residues long. Germline CDR1 and CDR2: MDHEN and SYDVKM. The V end lost 3 bases, the J end lost 4 bases, and 12 bases lay between the germline ends. CDR3 DNA sequence: TGTGCCAGCAGTTTGTTCGCAAGCTCCTATGGCTACACCTTC. It is translated as CASSLFASSYGYTF.

This clonotype showed up just once. This may stem from a read error, because a much larger clone lies one nucleotide away. V is TRBV5-5 and J is TRBJ2-3, with TRBD2 identical over 7 bases. The CDR3 covers 14 residues. Germline V gene lookup returns CDR1 SGHKS and CDR2 YYEKEE (reference sequence). The V gene end was trimmed by 4 bases and the J gene end by 2 bases; junction bases not matched to a gene: 4. The CDR3 protein is CASSSGVFTDTQYF. The CDR3 DNA sequence: TGTGCCAGCAGCAGCGGGGTATTCACAGATACGCAGTATTTT. Full variable domain (rest looked up from reference TRBV5-5 and TRBJ2-3): DAGVTQSPTHLIKTRGQQVTLRCSPISGHKSVSWYQQVLGQGPQFIFQYYEKEERGRGNFPDRFSARQFPNYSSELNVNALLLGDSALYLCASSSGVFTDTQYFGPGTRLTVL.